These 19 T cell receptor beta chains share one sample of origin, sequenced in a study of T cells in Graves' hyperthyroidism and ophthalmopathy. Amplification of TCR beta CDR3 regions was performed using RNA transcripts as template. Using the HTBI primer set, a first-round RT-PCR was run on the TCR CDR3. TCRdb independently ran MiXCR on the multiplex PCR reads; one entry per CDR3 protein. The table includes over 400,000 distinct CDR3 sequences, roughly 23% detected once. The sequenced sample consisted of blood. The receptor source for this set is a woman in her seventies with Graves' ophthalmopathy.

The CDR3 DNA reads as TGTGCCAGCAGTGAACTAAGCGCAACCGGGGAGCTGTTTTTT. It codes for CASSELSATGELFF. The rearrangement uses TRBV6-1 and TRBJ2-2; no reliable D call. The germline gives CDR1 MNHNS, CDR2 SASEGT. V was clipped by 2 bases and J by 5 bases, with 9 bases between them. This CDR3 is 14 amino acids long.

Details on this clonotype: A junction end diverges from the germline sequence, so it may reflect a read error. The CDR3 loop is CANSFRRGVGTEAFF. CDR3 coding DNA: TGCGCCAACAGCTTCCGACGGGGGGTAGGAACTGAAGCTTTCTTT. The V gene is TRBV5-1, the J gene TRBJ1-1; maybe TRBD1 (5 bases). Per germline, CDR1 SGHRS and CDR2 YFSETQ. This CDR3 is 15 amino acids long.

The rearrangement links TRBV5-4 to TRBJ2-3, with D uncertain. CDR3 length equals 14 residues. CDR1 and CDR2 (germline): SGHNT, YYREEE (reference sequence). Trimming took 2 bases from V and 6 from J, leaving 13 bases between them. The CDR3 sequence is CASSLDPIADTQYF. The CDR3 region has the DNA TGTGCCAGCAGCTTAGACCCGATTGCCGATACGCAGTATTTT.

A few counts support this clonotype. The chain links TRBV28 to TRBJ2-2; D remains ambiguous. The CDR3 is 13 residues long. V lost 7 bases and J 4 bases, leaving 10 bases between the germline ends. The germline V gene encodes CDR1 MDHEN and CDR2 SYDVKM. The CDR3 reads CASTPPGTGELFF. The CDR3 coding sequence is TGTGCCAGCACCCCGCCGGGCACCGGGGAGCTGTTTTTT.

This clonotype has only a few counts. The gene calls are TRBV20-1 and TRBJ1-2; weak D call: TRBD1 (6 bases). V was trimmed by 6 bases and J by 6 bases, leaving 20 bases between them. CDR1 and CDR2 (germline): DFQATT, SNEGSKA (reference sequence). The CDR3 covers 14 residues. In nucleotides, the CDR3 is TGCAGTGCGAGAATGGGTGGGACATCCAATGGCTACACCTTC. It is translated as CSARMGGTSNGYTF.

The V call is TRBV15, the J call TRBJ2-1; 8 bases match TRBD2. V lost 0 bases, J lost 2 bases, and 6 bases stayed unmatched. This CDR3 region has 17 residues. CDR1 LNHNV and CDR2 YYDKDF come from the germline V gene (reference sequence). The CDR3 sequence: CATSRDRREATYNEQFF. The CDR3 DNA reads TGTGCCACCAGCAGAGATCGGCGGGAGGCTACCTACAATGAGCAGTTCTTC. The variable domain in full, completed from reference TRBV15 and TRBJ2-1, reads DAMVIQNPRYQVTQFGKPVTLSCSQTLNHNVMYWYQQKSSQAPKLLFHYYDKDFNNEADTPDNFQSRRPNTSFCFLDIRSPGLGDTAMYLCATSRDRREATYNEQFFGPGTRLTVL.

This clonotype occurred many times. The chain joins TRBV28 to TRBJ1-2; D may be TRBD1 (5 bases). The CDR3 length is 16 residues. The V gene lost 3 bases and the J gene lost 8 bases, with 22 bases spanning the gap. Germline V CDR1 and CDR2: MDHEN, SYDVKM. In DNA, the CDR3 is TGTGCCAGCAGTTTTAGGACCCTCGGACACCTTCCCGGCTACACCTTC. Protein product: CASSFRTLGHLPGYTF.

This clonotype has more than one count but fewer than ten. The junction differs from germline at one of its ends, possibly a read error. The CDR3 is CASTLLGGNQSQHF. The CDR3 DNA reads as TGTGCCAGCACCCTGTTAGGGGGCAATCAGTCCCAGCATTTT. J is TRBJ1-5 and V is TRBV2; 7 positions match TRBD1. This CDR3 comprises 14 residues. The germline gives CDR1 SNHLY, CDR2 FYNNEI.

This sequence joins TRBV5-6 and TRBJ2-7; a weak D match, TRBD2 (6 bases). Trimming took 4 bases from V and 2 from J, leaving 13 bases between them. The CDR3 extends over 14 amino acids. Germline V lookup: CDR1 SGHDT, CDR2 YYEEEE. The CDR3 loop is CASSLGGATYEQYF. The CDR3 DNA reads as TGTGCCAGCAGCCTCGGGGGAGCAACCTACGAGCAGTACTTC. Supplemented by reference TRBV5-6 and TRBJ2-7, the full variable domain reads DAGVTQSPTHLIKTRGQQVTLRCSPKSGHDTVSWYQQALGQGPQFIFQYYEEEERQRGNFPDRFSGHQFPNYSSELNVNALLLGDSALYLCASSLGGATYEQYFGPGTRLTVT.

As concerns this clonotype: A junction boundary mismatches the germline segment, possibly from a read error. The chain joins TRBV13 to TRBJ1-3; maybe TRBD1 (6 bases). Germline lookup yields CDR1 PRHDT and CDR2 FYEKMQ (reference sequence). CDR3 length equals 17 residues. The CDR3 region has the DNA TGTGCCAGCAGCTTAAGGCCTCCAGGGGACTCTAGAAACACCATATATTTT. It translates to CASSLRPPGDSRNTIYF.

The chain joins TRBV18 to TRBJ2-7; 11 bases align to TRBD2. CDR3 size: 17 residues. With V trimmed by 0 bases and J by 4 bases, 8 bases remained unmatched. Germline V CDR1 and CDR2: KGHSH, LQKENI. The CDR3 loop is CASSPPVLAGVPYEQYF. The CDR3 nucleotides are TGTGCCAGCTCACCACCGGTACTAGCGGGAGTGCCTTACGAGCAGTACTTC.

This clonotype was observed at least ten times. The rearrangement links TRBV2 to TRBJ2-5, with 7 bases identical to TRBD2. Germline CDR1 SNHLY, CDR2 FYNNEI. There are 12 residues in the CDR3. Germline trimming cut 5 bases from V and 5 bases from J; bases unmatched to any gene: 2. The CDR3: CASSSGMETQYF. The DNA of the CDR3 is TGTGCCAGCAGTAGCGGGATGGAGACCCAGTACTTC.

This chain joins TRBV28 and TRBJ2-3; 8 bases fit TRBD2. There are 15 residues in the CDR3. Per the germline V gene, CDR1 is MDHEN and CDR2 is SYDVKM. J gave up 3 bases and V 5 bases, and 7 bases lay outside the gene matches. CDR3 DNA: TGTGCCAGCAGTCATCGGGGGGGGAAGACAGATACGCAGTATTTT. Translated, it gives CASSHRGGKTDTQYF.

The chain combines TRBV28 with TRBJ2-7; TRBD1 matches at 7 bases. CDR1 and CDR2 from the germline V gene are MDHEN and SYDVKM. Trimming at V came to 5 bases and at J to 0 bases, leaving 4 bases not matched to a gene. There are 14 residues in the CDR3. CDR3 bases: TGTGCCAGCAGTGAAGGGACAGCCTCCTACGAGCAGTACTTC. It translates to CASSEGTASYEQYF.

The chain carries TRBV19 and TRBJ2-5; D is unclear. The CDR3 sequence is 14 residues long. V was trimmed by 3 bases and J by 4 bases, leaving 12 bases between them. From germline, CDR1 is LNHDA and CDR2 SQIVND (reference sequence). CDR3: CASSIRRSAETQYF. CDR3 sequence (DNA): TGTGCCAGTAGTATTCGGCGTTCGGCAGAGACCCAGTACTTC.

The table lists this clonotype with a few counts. The chain is built from TRBV14 and TRBJ2-1; a possible D gene is TRBD2 (7 bases). The CDR3 spans 16 residues. Germline values: CDR1 SGHDN, CDR2 FVKESK. V lost 1 base and J 5 bases, leaving 15 bases between the germline ends. DNA of the CDR3: TGTGCCAGCAGCCAAGTAAGAGGGGGGGCCCACAATGAGCAGTTCTTC. Translated, it gives CASSQVRGGAHNEQFF.

The chain combines TRBV20-1 with TRBJ1-1; no reliable D call. The ends were cut back, 1 base at V and 1 base at J, with 16 bases in the middle. The CDR3 is made up of 16 amino acids. The germline CDR1 and CDR2 sequences are DFQATT and SNEGSKA (reference sequence). The CDR3 region has the DNA TGCAGTGCTAGAGTGACGATAGGATCGAGGAACACTGAAGCTTTCTTT. This encodes CSARVTIGSRNTEAFF.

This clonotype has a handful of counts. This rearrangement joins TRBV27 to TRBJ1-1; a weak D match, TRBD1 (5 bases). V lost 6 bases, J lost 0 bases, and 17 bases lay in between. This CDR3 region has 16 residues. Germline V gives CDR1 MNHEY, CDR2 SMNVEV (reference sequence). The DNA for the CDR3 is TGTGCCAGCAGGCCGCAGGGTCATGGCATGAACACTGAAGCTTTCTTT. Protein product: CASRPQGHGMNTEAFF.

V usage is TRBV6-2 or TRBV6-3 and J usage is TRBJ1-5; D is uncertain. This CDR3 has 12 residues. Deletions cut 6 bases from V and 6 bases from J, with 9 bases between. CDR1 MNHEY and CDR2 SVGEGT come from the germline V gene. The CDR3 region has the DNA TGTGCCAGCAGCTCCATAGGTCAGCCCCAGCATTTT. As protein: CASSSIGQPQHF.